The next 14 T cell receptor beta chains were all read from a single sample in a study of T cell responses to AZD1222 COVID-19 vaccine. Some clones are missing from TCRdb's copy, which holds only in-frame ones; the method was immunoSEQ multiplex PCR. The sample has about 37,000 clones; about nine tenths are singletons. The specimen comprised peripheral blood, sampled 28 days after the second AZD1222 dose. The receptors come from an adult who received the AZD1222 COVID-19 vaccine.

The chain joins TRBV11-2 to TRBJ1-2; D remains unclear. The CDR3 consists of 14 residues. CDR1 and CDR2 (germline): SGHAT, FQNNGV. V was shortened by 0 bases and J by 2 bases, with 7 bases between the two germline ends. Here the CDR3 reads CASSLDAANYGYTF. The CDR3 DNA reads TGTGCCAGCAGCTTAGACGCAGCAAACTATGGCTACACCTTC.

The genes are TRBV27 and TRBJ2-3; D tentatively reads TRBD1 or TRBD2 (5 bases each). V shed 5 bases and J shed 1 base, with 16 bases lying between them. Germline-derived CDR1 and CDR2 are MNHEY and SMNVEV (reference sequence). CDR3 length equals 16 residues. In DNA, the CDR3 is TGTGCCAGCAGTACCAGCCGGGACGGAGGCACAGATACGCAGTATTTT. Translation gives CASSTSRDGGTDTQYF.

In its sample, this clone was seen a few times. The V and J genes are TRBV18 and TRBJ1-4; 12 bases are shared with TRBD1. Trimming took 4 bases from V and 1 from J; bases not matched to a gene: 10. This CDR3 region has 19 residues. Germline V lookup: CDR1 KGHSH, CDR2 LQKENI. The CDR3 reads CASSLTGTGGKGTNEKLFF. The CDR3 bases are TGTGCCAGCTCACTGACAGGGACAGGGGGCAAAGGAACTAATGAAAAACTGTTTTTT.

The chain employs TRBV6-1 and TRBJ2-7; no definite D call. V was clipped by 5 bases and J by 1 base, with 12 bases between them. CDR3 length equals 14 residues. The V gene's germline CDR1 is MNHNS and CDR2 SASEGT. CDR3 coding DNA: TGTGCCAGCAGTCTCCTGATCGGGTCCTACGAGCAGTACTTC. Residues: CASSLLIGSYEQYF.

This chain uses TRBV18 with TRBJ1-4, with TRBD1 identical over 9 bases. Trimming cost V 5 bases and J 8 bases; bases outside gene matches: 6. Germline V gives CDR1 KGHSH, CDR2 LQKENI. This CDR3 contains 14 residues. CDR3 amino acids: CASSTQGAGEKLFF. The CDR3 bases are TGTGCCAGCTCAACACAGGGGGCCGGCGAAAAACTGTTTTTT.

The CDR3 is CSVVIGGNYEQYF. In DNA form, the CDR3 reads TGCAGCGTTGTAATCGGGGGTAACTACGAGCAGTACTTC. The V gene is TRBV29-1, the J gene TRBJ2-7; TRBD2 is a possible D gene (6 bases). The length of the CDR3 is 13 residues. V gave up 4 bases and J gave up 3 bases, with 13 bases separating them. In germline, CDR1 is SQVTM, CDR2 ANQGSEA.

This clone was recorded only once. The genes are TRBV7-2 and TRBJ2-7; a possible D gene is TRBD2 (5 bases). Germline assignment: CDR1 SGHTA and CDR2 FQGNSA. The germline V and J ends were trimmed by 1 base and 4 bases, with 14 bases remaining between them. The CDR3 length is 15 residues. CDR3 sequence (DNA): TGTGCCAGCAGCTTAGAAGTTCGGGGTTCTTACGAGCAGTACTTC. Its translation: CASSLEVRGSYEQYF.

The gene calls are TRBV6-5 and TRBJ2-1; 10 positions match TRBD2. Trimming took 6 bases from V and 2 from J; bases not matched to a gene: 1. The CDR3 covers 14 residues. The germline gives CDR1 MNHEY, CDR2 SVGAGI. The CDR3 DNA sequence: TGTGCCAGCAGAGGACTAGCGGCCTACAATGAGCAGTTCTTC. It specifies CASRGLAAYNEQFF.

V is TRBV4-2 and J is TRBJ2-5, with 8 bases that match TRBD2. The length of the CDR3 is 18 residues. V gave up 3 bases and J gave up 2 bases; unmatched junction bases: 14. From germline, CDR1 is LGHNA and CDR2 YNFKEQ. The CDR3 region has the DNA TGTGCCAGCAGCCACCGCCCCCGAACTAGCGGAGTTCAAGAGACCCAGTACTTC. Translating it yields CASSHRPRTSGVQETQYF.

This chain links TRBV30 with TRBJ2-3; TRBD2 aligns across 12 bases. Looked up from germline, CDR1 is GTSNPN and CDR2 is SVGIG (reference sequence). The CDR3 runs to 15 residues. The junction had 4 bases not matched to a gene; V was cut back by 5 bases and J by 1 base. CDR3 bases: TGTGCCTGGGGAGGACTAGCGGGACGCACAGATACGCAGTATTTT. As protein: CAWGGLAGRTDTQYF.

The chain combines TRBV29-1 with TRBJ1-2, with TRBD1 matching 7 bases. With V trimmed by 5 bases and J by 4 bases, 1 base remained unmatched. Germline V gene sequence: CDR1 SQVTM, CDR2 ANQGSEA. CDR3 length: 11 amino acids. The CDR3 reads CSVRQGYGYTF. For the CDR3, the DNA is TGCAGCGTTCGACAGGGCTATGGCTACACCTTC.

The rearrangement links TRBV9 to TRBJ2-3; perhaps TRBD2 as D (6 bases). V lost 3 bases and J lost 6, with 23 bases in between. The CDR3 is 17 residues long. The germline V gene encodes CDR1 SGDLS and CDR2 YYNGEE. This CDR3 reads CASSASRAGGVADTQYF. In nucleotides, the CDR3 is TGTGCCAGCAGCGCCTCACGAGCGGGCGGGGTGGCTGATACGCAGTATTTT.

The gene calls are TRBV29-1 and TRBJ2-1, with 13 bases fitting TRBD2. J gave up 7 bases and V 4 bases, and 4 bases lay outside the gene matches. The CDR3 covers 14 residues. Germline values: CDR1 SQVTM, CDR2 ANQGSEA. The DNA of the CDR3 is TGCAGCGTTGGGACTAGCGGGGGAAGGAATGAGCAGTTCTTC. Translation gives CSVGTSGGRNEQFF.

The V and J genes are TRBV4-2 and TRBJ2-5; 9 nucleotides align to TRBD2. The CDR3 consists of 17 residues. Germline values: CDR1 LGHNA, CDR2 YNFKEQ. With V trimmed by 0 bases and J by 7 bases, 12 bases remained unmatched. The chain's CDR3 is CASSQEASAGGHGTQYF. CDR3 bases: TGTGCCAGCAGCCAAGAAGCGTCAGCGGGGGGACACGGGACCCAGTACTTC.